A selection of T cell receptor beta chains follows, all from one sample in a study of T cell responses to AZD1222 COVID-19 vaccine. Profiled with immunoSEQ multiplex PCR; TCRdb holds only in-frame clones, not every one. The repertoire holds 70,000 to 100,000 clones, with 70% to 90% as singletons. The specimen comprised peripheral blood, sampled 28 days after the second AZD1222 dose. These receptors all stem from an adult who received the AZD1222 COVID-19 vaccine. CDR3s include the opening cysteine and the closing phenylalanine or tryptophan. The order of the fields is V gene, D gene, clone size, J gene, CDR3 protein, CDR3 DNA. A D gene is named only where the DNA matches it firmly. A row's size may be missing; if present it is once, few, many or a size class.

v_gene: TRBV7-2; d_gene: TRBD1; abundance: .; j_gene: TRBJ1-1; CDR3aa: CASSFPGQGYTEAFF; CDR3nt: TGTGCCAGCAGCTTCCCGGGACAGGGATATACTGAAGCTTTCTTT
v_gene: TRBV28; d_gene: .; abundance: .; j_gene: TRBJ1-5; CDR3aa: CASSLGPGPQHF; CDR3nt: TGTGCCAGCAGTTTAGGACCCGGGCCCCAGCATTTT
v_gene: TRBV5-5; d_gene: .; abundance: once; j_gene: TRBJ1-2; CDR3aa: CASSLGGAGYGYTF; CDR3nt: TGTGCCAGCAGCTTGGGCGGGGCGGGCTATGGCTACACCTTC
v_gene: TRBV25-1; d_gene: TRBD1; abundance: .; j_gene: TRBJ1-2; CDR3aa: CATEDRANYGYTF; CDR3nt: TGTGCCACCGAGGACAGGGCTAACTATGGCTACACCTTC
v_gene: TRBV4-1; d_gene: .; abundance: .; j_gene: TRBJ2-5; CDR3aa: CASSKAFGETQYF; CDR3nt: TGCGCCAGCAGCAAAGCATTCGGAGAGACCCAGTACTTC
v_gene: TRBV2; d_gene: TRBD1; abundance: .; j_gene: TRBJ1-4; CDR3aa: CASSTGQGAPNEKLFF; CDR3nt: TGTGCCAGCAGTACGGGACAGGGGGCCCCTAATGAAAAACTGTTTTTT
v_gene: TRBV13; d_gene: TRBD1; abundance: .; j_gene: TRBJ1-1; CDR3aa: CASSTRQGAKAFF; CDR3nt: TGTGCCAGCAGCACGAGACAGGGGGCGAAAGCTTTCTTT
v_gene: TRBV5-5; d_gene: .; abundance: .; j_gene: TRBJ1-1; CDR3aa: CASSQMGSMNTEAFF; CDR3nt: TGTGCCAGCAGCCAAATGGGATCGATGAACACTGAAGCTTTCTTT
v_gene: TRBV27; d_gene: .; abundance: .; j_gene: TRBJ1-1; CDR3aa: CASSSRYLNTEAFF; CDR3nt: TGTGCCAGCAGTTCCCGATACCTGAACACTGAAGCTTTCTTT
v_gene: TRBV3-1/TRBV3-2; d_gene: .; abundance: .; j_gene: TRBJ1-4; CDR3aa: CASSQKGVGEKLFF; CDR3nt: TGTGCCAGCAGCCAGAAGGGGGTAGGTGAAAAACTGTTTTTT
v_gene: TRBV28; d_gene: .; abundance: .; j_gene: TRBJ1-4; CDR3aa: CASSFDEKLFF; CDR3nt: TGTGCCAGCAGTTTTGACGAAAAACTGTTTTTT
v_gene: TRBV4-2; d_gene: TRBD1; abundance: .; j_gene: TRBJ2-7; CDR3aa: CASSQGGQGYEQYF; CDR3nt: TGTGCCAGCAGCCAAGGAGGACAGGGCTACGAGCAGTACTTC
v_gene: TRBV7-9; d_gene: TRBD1; abundance: .; j_gene: TRBJ1-2; CDR3aa: CASSFTGTGTGYTF; CDR3nt: TGTGCCAGCAGCTTTACCGGGACAGGGACCGGCTACACCTTC
v_gene: TRBV12-5; d_gene: .; abundance: .; j_gene: TRBJ2-7; CDR3aa: CASGQNPYEQYF; CDR3nt: TGTGCTAGTGGACAGAACCCCTACGAGCAGTACTTC
v_gene: TRBV9; d_gene: .; abundance: once; j_gene: TRBJ1-1; CDR3aa: CASSPNSGNSNTEAFF; CDR3nt: TGTGCCAGCAGCCCTAATTCAGGGAACTCGAACACTGAAGCTTTCTTT
v_gene: TRBV29-1; d_gene: TRBD1; abundance: .; j_gene: TRBJ1-2; CDR3aa: CSAGDSNYGYTF; CDR3nt: TGCAGCGCGGGGGACAGTAACTATGGCTACACCTTC
v_gene: TRBV9; d_gene: TRBD1; abundance: .; j_gene: TRBJ2-3; CDR3aa: CASSVGQGFSDTQYF; CDR3nt: TGTGCCAGCAGCGTAGGACAGGGTTTTTCAGATACGCAGTATTTT
v_gene: TRBV19; d_gene: .; abundance: .; j_gene: TRBJ1-5; CDR3aa: CASSIFGESNQPQHF; CDR3nt: TGTGCCAGTAGTATCTTTGGGGAAAGCAATCAGCCCCAGCATTTT
v_gene: TRBV9; d_gene: .; abundance: once; j_gene: TRBJ1-2; CDR3aa: CASSVPGNYGYTF; CDR3nt: TGTGCCAGCAGCGTACCGGGGAACTATGGCTACACCTTC
v_gene: TRBV28; d_gene: .; abundance: .; j_gene: TRBJ1-5; CDR3aa: CASSWGSAQPQHF; CDR3nt: TGTGCCAGCAGTTGGGGTTCTGCTCAGCCCCAGCATTTT
v_gene: TRBV10-3; d_gene: .; abundance: few; j_gene: TRBJ1-1; CDR3aa: CAIREDTEAFF; CDR3nt: TGTGCCATCAGGGAGGACACTGAAGCTTTCTTT
v_gene: TRBV12-3/TRBV12-4; d_gene: .; abundance: .; j_gene: TRBJ2-7; CDR3aa: CASSFGAGEDF; CDR3nt: TGTGCCAGCAGTTTCGGGGCAGGGGAGGACTTC
v_gene: TRBV3-1/TRBV3-2; d_gene: .; abundance: once; j_gene: TRBJ2-6; CDR3aa: CASSQDISGANVLTF; CDR3nt: TGTGCCAGCAGCCAAGATATCTCTGGGGCCAACGTCCTGACTTTC
v_gene: TRBV30; d_gene: .; abundance: .; j_gene: TRBJ1-1; CDR3aa: CAWSPTRTALNTEAFF; CDR3nt: TGTGCCTGGAGTCCGACCCGGACAGCCCTGAACACTGAAGCTTTCTTT
v_gene: TRBV27; d_gene: .; abundance: .; j_gene: TRBJ1-2; CDR3aa: CASSKQLSYGYTF; CDR3nt: TGTGCCAGCAGTAAACAGTTGTCCTATGGCTACACCTTC
v_gene: TRBV7-3; d_gene: .; abundance: .; j_gene: TRBJ2-2; CDR3aa: CASRLDRNTGELFF; CDR3nt: TGTGCCAGCAGACTGGACAGGAACACCGGGGAGCTGTTTTTT
v_gene: TRBV4-3; d_gene: TRBD2; abundance: .; j_gene: TRBJ2-3; CDR3aa: CASSQTSGSSADTQYF; CDR3nt: TGCGCCAGCAGCCAGACTAGCGGGAGCTCTGCAGATACGCAGTATTTT
v_gene: TRBV28; d_gene: TRBD1; abundance: .; j_gene: TRBJ1-2; CDR3aa: CASRRDRAYGYTF; CDR3nt: TGTGCCAGCAGACGGGACAGGGCCTATGGCTACACCTTC
v_gene: TRBV6-4; d_gene: .; abundance: .; j_gene: TRBJ2-1; CDR3aa: CASSAAPYNEQFF; CDR3nt: TGTGCCAGCAGCGCGGCGCCCTACAATGAGCAGTTCTTC
v_gene: TRBV18; d_gene: .; abundance: .; j_gene: TRBJ2-2; CDR3aa: CASSPRSGATTGELFF; CDR3nt: TGTGCCAGCTCACCACGATCAGGGGCAACCACCGGGGAGCTGTTTTTT
v_gene: TRBV11-1; d_gene: TRBD2; abundance: .; j_gene: TRBJ2-5; CDR3aa: CASSLPAGGETQYF; CDR3nt: TGTGCCAGCAGCTTACCGGCGGGAGGTGAGACCCAGTACTTC
v_gene: TRBV6-6; d_gene: .; abundance: .; j_gene: TRBJ1-4; CDR3aa: CASSYGGSNEKLFF; CDR3nt: TGTGCCAGCAGTTACGGGGGCAGCAATGAAAAACTGTTTTTT
v_gene: TRBV19; d_gene: .; abundance: .; j_gene: TRBJ2-3; CDR3aa: CASSNKGHSTDTQYF; CDR3nt: TGTGCCAGTAGTAACAAGGGGCATAGCACAGATACGCAGTATTTT
v_gene: TRBV28; d_gene: TRBD2; abundance: .; j_gene: TRBJ2-2; CDR3aa: CASSQAGGHTGELFF; CDR3nt: TGTGCCAGCAGTCAGGCGGGAGGCCACACCGGGGAGCTGTTTTTT
v_gene: TRBV5-6; d_gene: .; abundance: .; j_gene: TRBJ2-1; CDR3aa: CASKGVSSYNEQFF; CDR3nt: TGTGCCAGCAAAGGGGTTTCCTCTTACAATGAGCAGTTCTTC
v_gene: TRBV28; d_gene: .; abundance: .; j_gene: TRBJ1-5; CDR3aa: CASSHPRRVISNQPQHF; CDR3nt: TGTGCCAGCAGTCACCCTCGTAGGGTCATTAGCAATCAGCCCCAGCATTTT
v_gene: TRBV4-2; d_gene: .; abundance: .; j_gene: TRBJ2-1; CDR3aa: CASSPEGHNEQFF; CDR3nt: TGTGCCAGCAGCCCCGAGGGGCACAATGAGCAGTTCTTC
v_gene: TRBV2; d_gene: .; abundance: .; j_gene: TRBJ1-1; CDR3aa: CASSEESVNTEAFF; CDR3nt: TGTGCCAGCAGTGAAGAAAGCGTGAACACTGAAGCTTTCTTT
v_gene: TRBV11-2; d_gene: .; abundance: .; j_gene: TRBJ1-2; CDR3aa: CASSLGTEYGYTF; CDR3nt: TGTGCCAGCAGCTTAGGGACAGAGTATGGCTACACCTTC
v_gene: TRBV7-2; d_gene: .; abundance: .; j_gene: TRBJ1-2; CDR3aa: CASSLGQGRVYGYTF; CDR3nt: TGTGCCAGCAGCTTAGGGCAGGGTAGAGTCTATGGCTACACCTTC
v_gene: TRBV6-6; d_gene: .; abundance: .; j_gene: TRBJ1-3; CDR3aa: CASSPPSSGNTIYF; CDR3nt: TGTGCCAGCAGTCCCCCGAGCTCTGGAAACACCATATATTTT
v_gene: TRBV30; d_gene: .; abundance: .; j_gene: TRBJ1-1; CDR3aa: CAWSVPGVLNTEAFF; CDR3nt: TGTGCCTGGAGTGTGCCCGGAGTACTGAACACTGAAGCTTTCTTT
v_gene: TRBV19; d_gene: .; abundance: .; j_gene: TRBJ1-5; CDR3aa: CASSTTSNQPQHF; CDR3nt: TGTGCCAGTTCGACTACCAGCAATCAGCCCCAGCATTTT
v_gene: TRBV4-2; d_gene: TRBD2; abundance: .; j_gene: TRBJ2-5; CDR3aa: CASSQASGIQETQYF; CDR3nt: TGTGCCAGCAGCCAAGCTAGCGGGATCCAAGAGACCCAGTACTTC